This T cell receptor (beta chain) was observed in a study of T cell changes during pregnancy in multiple sclerosis. The V and J ends lost 0 bases and 7 bases respectively, with 16 bases between them. Germline V gene data show CDR1 as KGHSH and CDR2 as LQKENI. The CDR3 runs to 16 residues. Sequenced by immunoSEQ multiplex PCR; TCRdb stores in-frame clones only, minus some. In the table there are over 35,000 clones, roughly 91% of which are singletons. The clonotype originates from a female donor in good health, enrolled as a control in a pregnancy study. Source: CD4+ T cells from peripheral blood mononuclear cells, taken in the second trimester of pregnancy. The chain joins TRBV18 to TRBJ2-1; D possibly corresponds to TRBD1 (6 bases). The CDR3 here is CASSPPHRESGNEQFF. In DNA form, the CDR3 reads TGTGCCAGCTCACCACCTCACAGGGAGAGTGGGAATGAGCAGTTCTTC.